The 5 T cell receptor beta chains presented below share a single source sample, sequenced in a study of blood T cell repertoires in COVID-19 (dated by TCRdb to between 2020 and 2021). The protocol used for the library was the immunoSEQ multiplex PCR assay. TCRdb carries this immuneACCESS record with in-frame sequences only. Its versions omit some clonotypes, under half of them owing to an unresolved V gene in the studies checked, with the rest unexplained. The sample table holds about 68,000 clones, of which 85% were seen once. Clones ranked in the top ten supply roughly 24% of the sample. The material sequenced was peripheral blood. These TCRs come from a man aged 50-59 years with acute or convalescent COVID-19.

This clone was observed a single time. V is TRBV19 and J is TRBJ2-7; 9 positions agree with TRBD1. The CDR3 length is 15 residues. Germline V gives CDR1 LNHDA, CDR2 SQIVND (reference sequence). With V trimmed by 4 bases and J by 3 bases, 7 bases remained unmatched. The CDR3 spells CASSKGTGMSYEQYF. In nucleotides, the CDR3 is TGTGCCAGTAGTAAGGGGACAGGGATGAGCTACGAGCAGTACTTC.

The CDR3 reads CASRPGGTDTQYF. In DNA form, the CDR3 reads TGTGCCAGCAGGCCAGGGGGAACAGATACGCAGTATTTT. This chain links TRBV12-3 or TRBV12-4 with TRBJ2-3; 7 bases are shared with TRBD1. This CDR3 region has 13 residues. The V and J ends lost 6 bases and 3 bases, in that order; junction bases with no gene match: 3.

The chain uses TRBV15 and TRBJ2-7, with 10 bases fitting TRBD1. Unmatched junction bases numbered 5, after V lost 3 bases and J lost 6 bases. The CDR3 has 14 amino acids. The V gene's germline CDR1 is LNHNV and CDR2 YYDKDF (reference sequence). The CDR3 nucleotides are TGTGCCACCAGCAGTATGGGACAGGGGTCCGAGCAGTACTTC. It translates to CATSSMGQGSEQYF.

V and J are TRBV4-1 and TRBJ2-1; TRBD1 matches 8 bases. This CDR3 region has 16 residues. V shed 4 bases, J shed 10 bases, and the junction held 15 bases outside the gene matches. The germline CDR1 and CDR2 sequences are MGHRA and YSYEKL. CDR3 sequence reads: CASSLPIRDRITEQFF. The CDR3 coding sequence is TGCGCCAGCAGCCTACCAATCCGGGACAGGATTACAGAGCAGTTCTTC.

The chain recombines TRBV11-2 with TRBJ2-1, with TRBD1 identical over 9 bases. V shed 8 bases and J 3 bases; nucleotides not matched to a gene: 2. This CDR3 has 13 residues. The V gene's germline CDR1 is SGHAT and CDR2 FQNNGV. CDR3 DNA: TGTGCCAGCGGGGACAGGGACTACAATGAGCAGTTCTTC. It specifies CASGDRDYNEQFF.